This entry is about one T cell receptor beta chain. What antigen it recognizes has not been identified. Nothing much larger sits one base from this clone, and base qualities are not available. This specimen's time point label, per the study, means: technical triplicate 2. Libraries from unsorted PBMCs were made from 2 million PBMCs kept in RNAlater at -80 degrees C until RNA extraction. PBMCs were separated from peripheral blood using Ficoll-Hypaque density gradient centrifugation and then cryopreserved in liquid nitrogen. To synthesize cDNA, template-switch 5'RACE was performed with a primer carrying a 10-nucleotide random unique molecular identifier so that each TCR transcript was tagged. Over 180 million TCR-beta sequences, covering 15-18 subjects, were produced in each sequencing run. The RNeasy kit was used for extraction of total RNA. TCR-beta VDJ regions were amplified with primers for the TCR constant region and the 5'RACE anchor, using the KAPA Real-time Library Amplification kit. Sample indexes and Illumina adaptors were added in a first PCR, and a second PCR then increased library yield. The roughly 650 bp TCR product was size-selected on a 2% E-gel SizeSelection system after Ampure bead purification. Before pooling, library quality was checked on a Bioanalyzer, concentration was measured with Qubit, and libraries were quantified with the Kapa Library Quantification kit. Paired-end 2 x 150 bp sequencing of the libraries was performed on an Illumina HiSeq 2500. To increase sequence diversity, roughly 24-32% phiX was spiked into each library pool. The authors' analysis ran thus. The quality-filtered reads were processed with the UMI-based MiGEC pipeline, whose error correction step removed more than 80% of the raw TCR sequences. IMGT germline references were used for alignment of VDJ genes, and clonotypes were defined by a unique CDR3 amino acid sequence together with V-J genes. Clonal expansion, Shannon diversity and CDR3 relatedness were evaluated with VDJtools (CalcPairwiseDistances, ClusterSamples), while phylogenetic trees were built in CLCbio workbench. Clones with at least 8 unique UMIs were defined as expanded, with this threshold being based on coefficient-of-variation modelling across technical triplicates. TCRdb redid the processing of the public reads, applying fastp at Q25 and MiXCR, and retained in-frame beta chains. When rows share a CDR3 protein, they turn into one entry using the most common DNA and genes. The V and J calls and clone size come from TCRdb's table, not from the authors' own analysis. This sample holds roughly 61,000 distinct CDR3 sequences; less than 25% were observed only once. In total, the top ten clones hold roughly 4.5% of the sample.

The sample belongs to a study of neurological immune-mediated disorders (dated by TCRdb to the late 2010s). Notes on the research overall: Peripheral blood TCR-beta repertoires from HTLV-I-associated myelopathy (HAM/TSP) patients, multiple sclerosis patients and healthy controls were compared by UMI-based sequencing. Technical triplicate libraries were sequenced to precisely calculate how much the frequency of each individual clone varied. Alongside PBMC samples, the set of 106 TCR-beta libraries contained longitudinal samples, technical triplicates, and paired CD4+ and CD8+ T-cell subsets that had been sorted. Of the approximately 70 subjects in the cohort, about 14 were HAM/TSP patients, around 35 were multiple sclerosis patients, and roughly 20 were healthy controls. The study at large found these results: Expanded clones from different subjects shared no identical CDR3 amino acid sequences, which suggests that TCR-beta repertoires were private in all groups. TCR clonal expansion was greatest in HAM/TSP patients and smallest in MS patients, who ranked below even healthy controls.

The V end gives up 6 bases and the J end 0 bases, leaving 11 bases in the junction not matched to a gene. Its CDR3 holds 17 amino acids, cysteine through phenylalanine. Left in the record is the CDR3 DNA by itself, 51 bases read in frame from the first base. CDR1 and CDR2 were assigned from the germline V gene as SGHRS and YFSETQ. This clonotype originated in a man between 60 and 70 years old with HTLV-1-associated myelopathy (HAM/TSP). Sequencing used PBMCs. Rearrangement joined TRBV5-1 to TRBJ2-1, with 8 central nucleotides matching TRBD2. The CDR3 protein: CASKVRSGSPSYNEQFF. The DNA reads TGCGCCAGCAAGGTCCGGAGCGGGAGCCCCTCCTACAATGAGCAGTTCTTC.